These 10 T cell receptor beta chains were all obtained from the same sample, sequenced in a study of control samples from healthy donors and cancer patients. The data were produced by immunoSEQ multiplex PCR, yet TCRdb's version contains in-frame clones alone and is incomplete. The table shows roughly 190,000 clones, with about nine tenths occurring only once. The sample comprised blood. The receptors were sampled from a woman in her twenties or thirties in good health.

The rearrangement joins TRBV2 to TRBJ2-5, with a weak D call TRBD2 (5 bases). Germline lookup yields CDR1 SNHLY and CDR2 FYNNEI. The germline V and J ends were trimmed by 7 bases and 4 bases, with 10 bases remaining between them. This CDR3 is built from 12 residues. The CDR3 DNA follows: TGTGCCAGCACGGCCGAGGGAGAGACCCAGTACTTC. This gives the protein CASTAEGETQYF.

The rearrangement links TRBV19 to TRBJ1-4; D perhaps matches TRBD1 (5 bases). Germline CDR1 is LNHDA and CDR2 is SQIVND (reference sequence). Trimming pared 5 bases from V and 4 bases from J, leaving 11 bases between. CDR3 length: 14 amino acids. In DNA, the CDR3 is TGTGCCAGTAGTCCTCAGGGATTTAATGAAAAACTGTTTTTT. Translated, it gives CASSPQGFNEKLFF.

V gene TRBV19 combines with J gene TRBJ2-4, with 10 bases lining up with TRBD2. This CDR3 is built from 15 residues. Germline-derived CDR1 and CDR2 are LNHDA and SQIVND (reference sequence). The trim removed 3 bases at V and 3 bases at J, leaving 2 bases unmatched. The CDR3 region has the DNA TGTGCCAGTAGTATTTTAGCGGGAGGCAAAAACATTCAGTACTTC. Protein: CASSILAGGKNIQYF.

V and J are TRBV12-5 and TRBJ1-4, with D possibly TRBD1 on 5 matching bases. CDR3 length equals 13 residues. Germline V CDR1 and CDR2: LGHNT, FRNRAP. Written as DNA, the CDR3 is TGTGCCAGCGCCCGGGACGTTAATGAAAAACTGTTTTTT. Translating it yields CASARDVNEKLFF. Complete variable domain (other parts from reference TRBV12-5 and TRBJ1-4): DARVTQTPRHKVTEMGQEVTMRCQPILGHNTVFWYRQTMMQGLELLAYFRNRAPLDDSGMPKDRFSAEMPDATLATLKIQPSEPRDSAVYFCASARDVNEKLFFGSGTQLSVL.

The chain recombines TRBV4-3 with TRBJ2-3, with TRBD2 as a possible D gene (6 bases). The CDR3 spans 16 residues. Germline-derived CDR1 and CDR2 are LGHNA and YSLEER. The V end was cut by 0 bases, the J end by 0 bases, with 10 bases between. DNA of the CDR3: TGCGCCAGCAGCCAAGATTCTAGCGTAAGCACAGATACGCAGTATTTT. It translates to CASSQDSSVSTDTQYF.

The chain uses TRBV9 and TRBJ1-1; no clear D gene. CDR1 and CDR2 (germline): SGDLS, YYNGEE. This CDR3 has 13 residues. Trimming removed 0 bases from V and 4 bases from J, with 7 bases in between. Here the CDR3 DNA reads TGTGCCAGCAGCGTAGAAACGGCCACTGAAGCTTTCTTT. It specifies CASSVETATEAFF.

The chain is built from TRBV27 and TRBJ2-3, with no clear D. Germline loops: CDR1 MNHEY, CDR2 SMNVEV (reference sequence). Trimming shortened V by 6 bases and J by 5 bases, and 9 bases separated the two germline ends. CDR3 length: 12 residues. CDR3 coding DNA: TGTGCCAGCAGCCCTGGTGTAGATACGCAGTATTTT. Amino acid sequence: CASSPGVDTQYF.

The rearrangement links TRBV12-3 or TRBV12-4 to TRBJ1-2, with TRBD1 matching 7 bases. The CDR3 consists of 11 residues. The ends lost 4 bases at V and 7 bases at J; junction bases unmatched: 0. The CDR3 DNA follows: TGTGCCAGCAGTTACAGGGGTGGCTACACCTTC. It encodes CASSYRGGYTF.

The chain couples TRBV19 to TRBJ1-3; the D is unclear. Between the trimmed V and J ends, which lost 2 bases and 0 bases, there was a span of 5 bases. From germline, CDR1 is LNHDA and CDR2 SQIVND (reference sequence). This CDR3 contains 14 residues. The CDR3 region is CASSIRSSGNTIYF. The CDR3 DNA reads as TGTGCCAGTAGTATAAGGAGCTCTGGAAACACCATATATTTT.

This clone was seen only a few times. V usage is TRBV28 and J usage is TRBJ1-2, with D perhaps matching TRBD1 (6 bases). The CDR3 loop spans 15 amino acids. The V end lost 2 bases, the J end lost 2 bases, and 12 bases lay between the germline ends. Germline V gives CDR1 MDHEN, CDR2 SYDVKM. The CDR3 nucleotides read TGTGCCAGCAGTTTACCCGGGACACGCAACTATGGCTACACCTTC. Translating it yields CASSLPGTRNYGYTF.